Listed below are T cell receptor beta chains from one sample, sequenced in a study of blood T cells in healthy people across ages. Each CDR3 protein is one row after TCRdb ran MiXCR on the 5' RACE reads. Among some 690,000 distinct CDR3 sequences, 20% to 25% were seen once, and the ten largest hold under 25%. Sequencing was done on a sample of blood. The source of these receptors is a man aged 65 to 85 in good health. CDR3s include the opening cysteine and the closing phenylalanine or tryptophan. A D gene is named only where the DNA matches it firmly. The size entry is marked missing in some rows and otherwise reads once, few, many or a size class.

>-|TRBV3-1|-|TRBJ2-5
CASSRATSSRQETQYF
TGTGCCAGCAGCCGAGCGACCAGCAGCAGGCAAGAGACCCAGTACTTC
>-|TRBV18|TRBD2|TRBJ2-3
CASSLLGLDFDTQYF
TGTGCCAGCTCACTTTTAGGACTAGACTTTGATACGCAGTATTTT
>many|TRBV7-8|TRBD2|TRBJ2-1
CASSPRELAGVNEQFF
TGTGCCAGCAGCCCAAGGGAACTAGCGGGGGTGAATGAGCAGTTCTTC
>few|TRBV7-9|TRBD2|TRBJ2-1
CASSTSTGGFDEQFF
TGTGCCAGCAGTACCTCCACGGGAGGTTTTGATGAGCAGTTCTTC
>few|TRBV11-2|-|TRBJ2-3
CASSLDRVELHTQYF
TGTGCCAGCAGCTTAGATCGGGTGGAGCTGCATACGCAGTATTTT
>-|TRBV5-1|TRBD2|TRBJ2-3
CASSAASGGRTDTQYF
TGCGCCAGCAGCGCTGCTAGCGGGGGACGCACAGATACGCAGTATTTT
>-|TRBV15|-|TRBJ2-1
CATSRGRGPNEQFF
TGTGCCACCAGCAGAGGACGGGGGCCGAATGAGCAGTTCTTC
>few|TRBV7-2|TRBD1|TRBJ2-1
CASSVSGTGFFSEQFF
TGTGCCAGCAGCGTATCCGGGACAGGGTTTTTTAGTGAGCAGTTCTTC
>few|TRBV12-5|-|TRBJ2-5
CASGLTTAFQETQYF
TGTGCTAGTGGTTTGACGACAGCATTCCAAGAGACCCAGTACTTC
>-|TRBV7-9|-|TRBJ2-7
CASSSYPNYEQYF
TGTGCCAGCAGTTCATATCCCAACTACGAGCAGTACTTC
>-|TRBV6-5|-|TRBJ2-3
CASSYSPGNTDTQYF
TGTGCCAGCAGTTACTCCCCTGGAAACACAGATACGCAGTATTTT
>many|TRBV11-2|-|TRBJ2-7
CASSLVSMSSYEQYF
TGTGCCAGCAGCTTAGTTTCCATGAGCTCCTACGAGCAGTACTTC
>few|TRBV12-5|TRBD2|TRBJ2-1
CASGLGGRAGNEQFF
TGTGCTAGTGGTTTGGGCGGGAGGGCAGGTAATGAGCAGTTCTTC
>-|TRBV5-5|-|TRBJ2-3
CASSPAIRSTDTRYF
TGTGCCAGCAGCCCCGCGATCCGGAGCACAGATACGCGGTATTTT
>few|TRBV10-3|-|TRBJ2-3
CAIRATRTDTQYF
TGTGCCATCAGAGCCACCCGCACAGATACGCAGTATTTT
>-|TRBV6-7|-|TRBJ1-6
CASRDSSYNSPLHF
TGTGCCAGCAGGGACAGCTCCTATAATTCACCCCTCCACTTT
>-|TRBV4-1|-|TRBJ1-4
CASSQDLEGRRLFF
TGCGCCAGCAGCCAAGATCTCGAAGGGAGAAGACTGTTTTTT
>-|TRBV20-1|-|TRBJ1-2
CSASVGVYGYTF
TGCAGTGCTAGCGTGGGGGTTTACGGCTACACCTTC
>many|TRBV5-1|-|TRBJ2-7
CASSLVTPYEQYF
TGCGCCAGCAGCTTGGTGACACCTTACGAGCAGTACTTC
>once|TRBV23-1|-|TRBJ2-5
CASSHPDSVQETQYF
TGCGCCAGCAGTCACCCGGACAGTGTGCAAGAGACCCAGTACTTC
>-|TRBV6-5|-|TRBJ2-7
CASSLNPGPYEQYF
TGTGCCAGCAGCCTTAACCCCGGGCCTTACGAGCAGTACTTC
>many|TRBV5-6|-|TRBJ2-1
CASSFWDAYNEQFF
TGTGCCAGCAGCTTTTGGGACGCCTACAATGAGCAGTTCTTC
>-|TRBV20-1|TRBD1|TRBJ2-5
CSAQDRGFGQYF
TGCAGTGCCCAAGACAGGGGTTTCGGGCAGTACTTC
>many|TRBV12-3/TRBV12-4|-|TRBJ2-3
CATATSTDTQYF
TGTGCCACCGCAACTAGCACAGATACGCAGTATTTT
>-|TRBV29-1|-|TRBJ1-4
CSAQENTNEKLFF
TGCAGCGCCCAAGAAAATACTAATGAAAAACTGTTTTTT
>few|TRBV12-3/TRBV12-4|-|TRBJ2-1
CASSQRQVGGEQFF
TGTGCCAGCAGTCAAAGACAGGTGGGAGGTGAGCAGTTCTTC
>-|TRBV3-1|-|TRBJ2-1
CASSQAVAAYNEQFF
TGTGCCAGCAGCCAGGCGGTAGCGGCCTACAATGAGCAGTTCTTC
>few|TRBV14|-|TRBJ2-1
CASSPRLLSGYNEQFF
TGTGCCAGCAGCCCCCGATTGTTGAGCGGATACAATGAGCAGTTCTTC
>few|TRBV6-6|-|TRBJ1-5
CASSYTGGTDTQHF
TGTGCCAGCAGTTACACTGGGGGCACAGATACGCAGCATTTT
>-|TRBV6-5|-|TRBJ1-6
CASSSQGNNSPLHF
TGTGCCAGCAGTTCCCAGGGTAATAATTCACCCCTCCACTTT
>-|TRBV20-1|-|TRBJ2-5
CSALLGQETQYF
TGCAGTGCTCTCCTTGGGCAAGAGACCCAGTACTTC
>many|TRBV20-1|TRBD1|TRBJ2-3
CSAGQGSSDTQYF
TGCAGTGCCGGACAGGGATCGTCAGATACGCAGTATTTT
>-|TRBV20-1|-|TRBJ2-3
CSARSILGGDTQYF
TGCAGTGCTAGATCAATTCTTGGCGGGGATACGCAGTATTTT
>-|TRBV7-9|TRBD2|TRBJ2-3
CASSLAAASGPSTDTQYF
TGTGCCAGCAGCTTAGCCGCGGCTAGCGGTCCTAGCACAGATACGCAGTATTTT
>-|TRBV3-1|-|TRBJ1-6
CASSQRGSNSPLHF
TGTGCCAGCAGCCAAAGGGGCTCCAATTCACCCCTCCACTTT
>-|TRBV29-1|-|TRBJ1-2
CSVAAGTYAEGYTF
TGCAGCGTTGCGGCAGGAACGTATGCAGAGGGCTACACCTTC
>many|TRBV9|-|TRBJ2-5
CASSVGIRPSQETQYF
TGTGCCAGCAGCGTAGGTATCAGACCGTCCCAAGAGACCCAGTACTTC
>few|TRBV20-1|TRBD1|TRBJ2-1
CSASTGTVSYNEQFF
TGCAGTGCCAGTACCGGGACAGTCTCCTACAATGAGCAGTTCTTC
>few|TRBV20-1|-|TRBJ2-1
CSASGGWKNEQFF
TGCAGTGCTAGTGGCGGGTGGAAGAATGAGCAGTTCTTC
>few|TRBV6-1|-|TRBJ2-5
CASTGGGQIQETQYF
TGTGCCAGCACGGGAGGCGGACAGATCCAAGAGACCCAGTACTTC
>-|TRBV29-1|TRBD1|TRBJ1-4
CSVGGRDRGNEKLFF
TGCAGCGTTGGCGGCCGGGACAGGGGTAATGAAAAACTGTTTTTT
>-|TRBV7-2|-|TRBJ1-4
CASSYPSTGKEKLFF
TGTGCCAGCAGCTACCCCTCGACGGGGAAGGAAAAACTGTTTTTT